The 14 T cell receptor beta chains below were found in one sample sequenced in a study of sequential checkpoint blockade in melanoma. Using immunoSEQ multiplex PCR, the repertoire was profiled, and TCRdb retains in-frame clones only, with some absent. The sample lists roughly 9,300 clones, over 75% occurring once. As for treatment: randomized to nivolumab then ipilimumab (arm A) or the reverse (arm B). The material sequenced was CD8+ T cells sorted from blood (inferred from file names), taken from a patient given nivolumab and ipilimumab in sequence. Source of these receptors: a human donor with melanoma.

The V gene is TRBV7-2, the J gene TRBJ2-7; 9 positions match TRBD1. This CDR3 is built from 14 residues. The junction had 2 bases not matched to a gene; V was cut back by 4 bases and J by 1 base. Germline V gene lookup returns CDR1 SGHTA and CDR2 FQGNSA. CDR3 bases: TGTGCCAGCAGCTACGGGACAGGGTCCTACGAGCAGTACTTC. Translated, it gives CASSYGTGSYEQYF.

The rearrangement joins TRBV28 to TRBJ1-2; no reliable D call. Germline V gene data show CDR1 as MDHEN and CDR2 as SYDVKM. The CDR3 loop spans 13 amino acids. V was cut by 5 bases and J by 3 bases, with 10 bases left in between. CDR3 coding DNA: TGTGCCAGCAGTCCCAGGTTGGACTATGGCTACACCTTC. Translating it yields CASSPRLDYGYTF.

The chain joins TRBV27 to TRBJ1-2, with TRBD1 identical over 7 bases. This CDR3 is 17 amino acids long. J was trimmed by 2 bases and V by 5 bases; bases with no gene match: 14. Germline-derived CDR1 and CDR2 are MNHEY and SMNVEV (reference sequence). The CDR3 coding sequence is TGTGCCAGCAGTACGTTGGGGACAGACGGTGACAACTATGGCTACACCTTC. It is translated as CASSTLGTDGDNYGYTF.

The CDR3 here is CASSLGLGTSEQYF. The CDR3 DNA reads as TGTGCCAGCAGCTTAGGACTGGGGACAAGCGAGCAGTACTTC. The V and J genes are TRBV7-2 and TRBJ2-5; weak D call: TRBD1 (6 bases). Gene TRBJ2-7 matches the end of the DNA better, so the J call may be wrong. CDR1 is SGHTA, CDR2 FQGNSA, per germline. The CDR3 spans 14 residues.

This clone was observed a few times. The chain is built from TRBV29-1 and TRBJ1-2; 7 bases align to TRBD1. V dropped 8 bases and J dropped 5; count of bases not matched to a gene: 11. The CDR3 is 13 residues long. CDR1 and CDR2 (germline): SQVTM, ANQGSEA. CDR3 sequence: CSTPTQGEYGYTF. The DNA of the CDR3 is TGCAGCACCCCCACCCAGGGGGAGTATGGCTACACCTTC.

This chain joins TRBV5-4 and TRBJ2-7, with 7 nucleotides matching TRBD1. In germline, CDR1 is SGHNT, CDR2 YYREEE (reference sequence). V gave up 4 bases and J gave up 0 bases; unmatched junction bases: 10. The CDR3 has 16 amino acids. The CDR3 DNA reads as TGTGCCAGCAGCCGCATCCAGGACAGGCCCTCCTACGAGCAGTACTTC. It encodes CASSRIQDRPSYEQYF.

This clone appeared once. The rearrangement joins TRBV5-6 to TRBJ2-7; TRBD1 aligns across 9 bases. Germline assignment: CDR1 SGHDT and CDR2 YYEEEE. CDR3 length equals 15 residues. Germline trimming cut 4 bases from V and 2 bases from J; bases unmatched to any gene: 7. DNA of the CDR3: TGTGCCAGCAGCGGGCCGGGACAGGGCGCCTACGAGCAGTACTTC. This gives the protein CASSGPGQGAYEQYF.

The rearrangement links TRBV27 to TRBJ1-5, with TRBD1 identical over 10 bases. Looked up from germline, CDR1 is MNHEY and CDR2 is SMNVEV (reference sequence). The CDR3 runs 14 residues. Germline trimming cut 5 bases from V and 5 bases from J; bases unmatched to any gene: 3. The CDR3 sequence: CASSPGTGDQPQHF. In DNA form, the CDR3 reads TGTGCCAGCAGTCCCGGGACAGGGGATCAGCCCCAGCATTTT.

This clone has a handful of counts. This chain connects TRBV5-8 to TRBJ2-1; 8 bases are a match to TRBD1. The trim removed 0 bases at V and 1 base at J, leaving 0 bases unmatched. Germline V gene lookup returns CDR1 SGHTS and CDR2 YDEGEE. This CDR3 is built from 15 residues. The CDR3 loop is CASSLGDRSYNEQFF. Here the CDR3 DNA reads TGTGCCAGCAGCTTGGGGGACAGGTCCTACAATGAGCAGTTCTTC.

V gene TRBV28 combines with J gene TRBJ2-7, with TRBD2 as a possible D gene (5 bases). The V end lost 4 bases, the J end lost 0 bases, and 10 bases lay between the germline ends. CDR1 is MDHEN, CDR2 SYDVKM, per germline. The CDR3 has 14 amino acids. CDR3 nucleotides: TGTGCCAGCAGTTCCCCCGGGGACTCCTACGAGCAGTACTTC. It codes for CASSSPGDSYEQYF.

The chain couples TRBV9 to TRBJ2-7, with a possible D match to TRBD2 (6 bases). CDR1 SGDLS and CDR2 YYNGEE come from the germline V gene. The V gene lost 0 bases and the J gene lost 4 bases, with 14 bases spanning the gap. CDR3 length: 15 residues. Here the CDR3 DNA reads TGTGCCAGCAGCGTAGGGGAGGACCTCCTTTACGAGCAGTACTTC. Translating it yields CASSVGEDLLYEQYF.

The V and J genes are TRBV27 and TRBJ1-6; TRBD1 matches at 7 bases. V dropped 6 bases and J dropped 0; count of bases not matched to a gene: 2. Germline V gives CDR1 MNHEY, CDR2 SMNVEV (reference sequence). The CDR3 runs to 15 residues. CDR3: CASRRTGSYNSPLHF. The CDR3 nucleotides read TGTGCCAGCAGGCGGACAGGCTCCTATAATTCACCCCTCCACTTT.

This rearrangement joins TRBV13 to TRBJ1-5; TRBD1 matches at 10 bases. With V trimmed by 3 bases and J by 3 bases, 11 bases remained unmatched. This CDR3 contains 18 residues. Germline CDR1 is PRHDT and CDR2 is FYEKMQ (reference sequence). The CDR3 DNA reads as TGTGCCAGCAGCTTCCCCTGGGACAGGGGAAATTCCAATCAGCCCCAGCATTTT. It yields the protein CASSFPWDRGNSNQPQHF. Based on the CDR3 plus reference TRBV13 and TRBJ1-5, the full variable domain is AAGVIQSPRHLIKEKRETATLKCYPIPRHDTVYWYQQGPGQDPQFLISFYEKMQSDKGSIPDRFSAQQFSDYHSELNMSSLELGDSALYFCASSFPWDRGNSNQPQHFGDGTRLSIL.

The chain uses TRBV7-2 and TRBJ1-4, with a possible D match to TRBD1 (6 bases). V gave up 5 bases and J gave up 3 bases, with 13 bases separating them. Germline values: CDR1 SGHTA, CDR2 FQGNSA. The CDR3 contains 15 residues. The CDR3 sequence is CASSGHRVANEKLFF. The CDR3 DNA reads TGTGCCAGCAGCGGCCACAGGGTAGCTAATGAAAAACTGTTTTTT.